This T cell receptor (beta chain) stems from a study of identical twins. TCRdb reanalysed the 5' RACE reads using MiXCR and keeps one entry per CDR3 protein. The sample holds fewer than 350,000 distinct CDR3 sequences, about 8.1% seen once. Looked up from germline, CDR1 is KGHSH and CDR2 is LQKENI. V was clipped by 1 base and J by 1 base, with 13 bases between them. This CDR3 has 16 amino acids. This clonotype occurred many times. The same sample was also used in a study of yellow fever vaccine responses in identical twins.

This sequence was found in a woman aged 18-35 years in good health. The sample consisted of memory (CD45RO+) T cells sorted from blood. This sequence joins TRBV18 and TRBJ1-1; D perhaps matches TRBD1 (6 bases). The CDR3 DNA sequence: TGTGCCAGCTCACCACTGTCGGGGACATCGAACACTGAAGCTTTCTTT. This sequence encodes CASSPLSGTSNTEAFF. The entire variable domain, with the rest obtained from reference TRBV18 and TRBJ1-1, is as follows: NAGVMQNPRHLVRRRGQEARLRCSPMKGHSHVYWYRQLPEEGLKFMVYLQKENIIDESGMPKERFSAEFPKEGPSILRIQQVVRGDSAAYFCASSPLSGTSNTEAFFGQGTRLTVV.